This entry concerns a single TCR beta chain. The table came from immunoSEQ multiplex PCR; TCRdb's copy has only in-frame clones and leaves some out. The sample has more than 8,500 clones, more than 55% seen once. The data are from a study of tumour-infiltrating T cells in Burkitt lymphoma. Study-level information: Repertoire clonality predicted overall and progression-free survival.

Germline values: CDR1 LGHNA, CDR2 YNFKEQ. Trimming pared 3 bases from V and 0 bases from J, leaving 31 bases between. The CDR3 is made up of 22 amino acids. This sequence was found in a human donor with diffuse large B-cell lymphoma. What was sequenced was tumor tissue. The chain carries TRBV4-2 and TRBJ2-3, with D maybe TRBD2 (5 bases). The CDR3 DNA sequence: TGTGCCAGCAGCCAGGGCGCCGGCGTCGAAAGACGGAGGTACTCTAGCACAGATACGCAGTATTTT. It specifies CASSQGAGVERRRYSSTDTQYF.